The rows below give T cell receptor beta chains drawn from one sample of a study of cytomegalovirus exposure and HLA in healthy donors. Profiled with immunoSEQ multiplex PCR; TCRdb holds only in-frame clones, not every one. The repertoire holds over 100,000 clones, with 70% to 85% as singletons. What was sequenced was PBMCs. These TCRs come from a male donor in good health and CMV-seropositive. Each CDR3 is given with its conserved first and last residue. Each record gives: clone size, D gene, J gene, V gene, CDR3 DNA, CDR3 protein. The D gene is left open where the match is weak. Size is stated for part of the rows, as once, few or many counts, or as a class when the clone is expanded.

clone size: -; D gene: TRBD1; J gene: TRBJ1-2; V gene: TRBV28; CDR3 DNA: TGTGCCAGCAGGGTGCAGGGGGGCTATGGCTACACCTTC; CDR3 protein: CASRVQGGYGYTF
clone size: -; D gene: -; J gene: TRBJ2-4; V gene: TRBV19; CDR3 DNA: TGTGCCAGTAGTCCCCCGACGGGGAACATTCAGTACTTC; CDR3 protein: CASSPPTGNIQYF
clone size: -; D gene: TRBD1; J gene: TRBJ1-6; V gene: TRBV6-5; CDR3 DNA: TGTGCCAGCAGTTACACGGGACAGGGCCCACCCCTCCACTTT; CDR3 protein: CASSYTGQGPPLHF
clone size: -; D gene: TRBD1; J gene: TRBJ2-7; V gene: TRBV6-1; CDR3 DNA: TGTGCCAGCAGTGAAGCGGCAGGGGGTGCGGGCGAGCAGTACTTC; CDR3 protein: CASSEAAGGAGEQYF
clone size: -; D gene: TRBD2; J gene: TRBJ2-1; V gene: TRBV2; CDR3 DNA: TGTGCCAGCAGCCAACTAGCGGGAGGAGTCAATGAGCAGTTCTTC; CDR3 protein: CASSQLAGGVNEQFF
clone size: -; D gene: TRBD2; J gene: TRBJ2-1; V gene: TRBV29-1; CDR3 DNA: TGCAGCGTTGAACCCCACGGGCTAGCGGGACGAAACGTGGACTTTGCCTACAATGAGCAGTTCTTC; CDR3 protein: CSVEPHGLAGRNVDFAYNEQFF
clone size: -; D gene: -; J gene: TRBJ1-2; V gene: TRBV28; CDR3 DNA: TGTGCCAGCAGACTTGGAGGTGGGGGCTACACCTTC; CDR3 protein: CASRLGGGGYTF
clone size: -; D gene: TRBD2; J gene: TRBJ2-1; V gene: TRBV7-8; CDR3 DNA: TGTGCCAGCAGCGATAGCGGGGGAGCCTACAATGAGCAGTTCTTC; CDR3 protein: CASSDSGGAYNEQFF
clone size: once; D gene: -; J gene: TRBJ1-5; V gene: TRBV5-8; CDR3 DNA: TGTGCCAGCAGCTACAGCGGGGGGGGGTCTCGCAATCAGCCCCAGCATTTT; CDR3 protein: CASSYSGGGSRNQPQHF
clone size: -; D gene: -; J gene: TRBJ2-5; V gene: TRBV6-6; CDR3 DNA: TGTGCCAGCGGACCAACAGGACCGAAGCAGTACTTC; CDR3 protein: CASGPTGPKQYF
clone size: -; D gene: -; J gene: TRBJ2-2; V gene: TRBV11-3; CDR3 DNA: TGTGCCAGCAGCCAAGGCGGGGCAGCGGCCGGGGAGCTGTTTTTT; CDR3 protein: CASSQGGAAAGELFF
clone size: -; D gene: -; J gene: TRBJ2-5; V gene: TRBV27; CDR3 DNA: TGTGCCAGCAGTCTCACTTGGGAGGATTTTGAGACCCAGTACTTC; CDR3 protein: CASSLTWEDFETQYF
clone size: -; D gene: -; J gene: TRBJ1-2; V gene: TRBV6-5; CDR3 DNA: TGTGCCAGCAGCAAACTCCGGGGTCCTCGGGAGGGCTACACCTTC; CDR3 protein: CASSKLRGPREGYTF
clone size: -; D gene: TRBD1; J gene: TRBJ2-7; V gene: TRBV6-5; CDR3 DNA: TGTGCCAGCAGTAAAGGACAGGGTTTAATCTACGAGCAGTACTTC; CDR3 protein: CASSKGQGLIYEQYF
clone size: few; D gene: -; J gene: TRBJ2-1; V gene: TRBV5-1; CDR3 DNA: TGCGCCAGCAGCTTGGGGGGGCTCGGAAATGAGCAGTTCTTC; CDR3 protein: CASSLGGLGNEQFF
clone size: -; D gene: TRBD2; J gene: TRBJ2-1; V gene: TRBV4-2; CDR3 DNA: TGTGCCAGCAGCCAAGATCTGGCGGGGGGGTCCTACAATGAGCAGTTCTTC; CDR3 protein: CASSQDLAGGSYNEQFF
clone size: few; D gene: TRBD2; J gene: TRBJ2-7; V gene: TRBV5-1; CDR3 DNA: TGCGCCAGCAGCTCGGATAGCGGGAGGGTAAACGAGCAGTACTTC; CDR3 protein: CASSSDSGRVNEQYF
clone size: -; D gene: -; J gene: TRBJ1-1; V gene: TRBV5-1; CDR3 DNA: TGCGCCAGCAGCCTTACGGGGATATTGAACACTGAAGCTTTCTTT; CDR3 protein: CASSLTGILNTEAFF
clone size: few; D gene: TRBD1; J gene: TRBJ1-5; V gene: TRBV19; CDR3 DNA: TGTGCCAGTAGTACCTGGACAGGGGGCGATCAGCCCCAGCATTTT; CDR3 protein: CASSTWTGGDQPQHF
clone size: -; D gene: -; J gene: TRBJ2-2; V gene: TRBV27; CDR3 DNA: TGTGCCAGCAGTTTATACGGCAGGGCCGCGAACACCGGGGAGCTGTTTTTT; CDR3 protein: CASSLYGRAANTGELFF
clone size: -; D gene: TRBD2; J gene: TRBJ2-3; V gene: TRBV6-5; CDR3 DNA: TGTGCCAGCAGTTACTCCGGCGGGGGGGGCACAGATACGCAGTATTTT; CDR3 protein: CASSYSGGGGTDTQYF
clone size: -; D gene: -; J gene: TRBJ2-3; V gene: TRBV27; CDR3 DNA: TGTGCCAGCAGCGATCTCGGGGATACGCAGTATTTT; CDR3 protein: CASSDLGDTQYF
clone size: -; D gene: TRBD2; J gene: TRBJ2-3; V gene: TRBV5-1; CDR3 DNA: TGCGCCAGCAGAAGACCGGGACTAGCGGGCACAGATACGCAGTATTTT; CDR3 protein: CASRRPGLAGTDTQYF
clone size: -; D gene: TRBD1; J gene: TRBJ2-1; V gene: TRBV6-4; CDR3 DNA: TGTGCCAGCAGTGCGGGACAGGGTCCCTACAATGAGCAGTTCTTC; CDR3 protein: CASSAGQGPYNEQFF
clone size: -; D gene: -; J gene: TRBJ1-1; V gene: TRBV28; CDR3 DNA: TGTGCCACCCTGGGGACACATGTGAACACTGAAGCTTTCTTT; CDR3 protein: CATLGTHVNTEAFF
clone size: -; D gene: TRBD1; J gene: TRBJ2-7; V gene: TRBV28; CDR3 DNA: TGTGCCAGCAGTGGACAGGGGCCAACCTACGAGCAGTACTTC; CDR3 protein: CASSGQGPTYEQYF
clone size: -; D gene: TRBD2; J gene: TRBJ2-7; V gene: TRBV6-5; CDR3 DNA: TGTGCCAGCAGTTACTCGATTGGGGACTACCCCTACGAGCAGTACTTC; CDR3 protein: CASSYSIGDYPYEQYF
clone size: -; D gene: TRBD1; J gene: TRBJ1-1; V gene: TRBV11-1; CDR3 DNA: TGTGCCAGCAGCTTAGGGACAGGGGAGTATGGTGAAGCTTTCTTT; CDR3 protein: CASSLGTGEYGEAFF
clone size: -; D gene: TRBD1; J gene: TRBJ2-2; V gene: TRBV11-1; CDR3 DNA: TGTGCCAGCAGCTTAGAACAGGGGAGAACCGGGGAGCTGTTTTTT; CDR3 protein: CASSLEQGRTGELFF
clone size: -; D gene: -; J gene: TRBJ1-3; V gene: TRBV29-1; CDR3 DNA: TGCAGCGTTGGGGCAGGGGACGTTGGAAACACCATATATTTT; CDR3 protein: CSVGAGDVGNTIYF